A selection of T cell receptor beta chains follows, all from one sample in a study of identical twins. TCRdb recomputed calls from the 5' RACE reads with MiXCR, one row per CDR3 protein. The sample holds some 460,000 distinct CDR3 sequences, about 14% seen once. These same data were also listed under a study on yellow fever vaccine responses in identical twins.

Specimen: CD4+ T cells sorted from blood. The source of these receptors is a woman under 30 in good health. CDR3s include the opening cysteine and the closing phenylalanine or tryptophan. A D gene is named only where the DNA matches it firmly. Size tells how often a clone was seen (once, few, many) or the class of an expanded clone, and some rows leave it out.

>.|TRBJ2-5|many|TRBV5-1
TGCGCCAGCAAATTAGGGGCCTTGAACCAAGAGACCCAGTACTTC
CASKLGALNQETQYF
>.|TRBJ1-1|.|TRBV7-2
TGTGCCAGCAGCATGGCAGGCGGGGGCACTGAAGCTTTCTTT
CASSMAGGGTEAFF
>.|TRBJ2-7|.|TRBV20-1
TGCAGTGCTATTGACAGGATTGTAATCTACGAGCAGTACTTC
CSAIDRIVIYEQYF
>TRBD2|TRBJ2-3|.|TRBV20-1
TGCAGTGCTATGACTAGCGGGATAACAGATACGCAGTATTTT
CSAMTSGITDTQYF
>TRBD2|TRBJ2-5|.|TRBV27
TGTGCCAGCAGTTTATCGACTAGCTGGAGCCAGACCCAGTACTTC
CASSLSTSWSQTQYF
>TRBD2|TRBJ2-4|.|TRBV6-1
TGTGCCAGCAGTGCCGCTAGCGGGAGCGTCTTTACGGCCAAAAACATTCAGTACTTC
CASSAASGSVFTAKNIQYF
>.|TRBJ1-6|few|TRBV27
TGTGCCAGCAGTTCCGCCGGGAGGAATTCACCCCTCCACTTT
CASSSAGRNSPLHF
>TRBD2|TRBJ2-2|.|TRBV7-3
TGTGCCAGCAGCCCTAGCGGGGGGGCGAACACCGGGGAGCTGTTTTTT
CASSPSGGANTGELFF
>.|TRBJ2-6|.|TRBV20-1
TGCAGTGCTAGAGATCCCTGGACTGGGGCCAACGTCCTGACTTTC
CSARDPWTGANVLTF
>.|TRBJ2-7|few|TRBV5-1
TGCGCCAGCAGCTCCGCCGGGACGGAGCGTTGGTACTTC
CASSSAGTERWYF
>.|TRBJ1-1|.|TRBV11-3
TGTGCCAGCAGCTTATATCGGGGCACTGAAGCTTTCTTT
CASSLYRGTEAFF
>.|TRBJ2-2|few|TRBV15
TGTGCCACCAGCAGAACCCCGGGACAGAACACCGGGGAGCTGTTTTTT
CATSRTPGQNTGELFF
>.|TRBJ2-3|.|TRBV3-1
TGTGCCAGCAGCCGAGAGGGGGAAACAGATACGCAGTATTTT
CASSREGETDTQYF
>.|TRBJ2-5|few|TRBV5-6
TGTGCCAGCAGCTTGGCCAGGGGAAGACAAGAGACCCAGTACTTC
CASSLARGRQETQYF
>TRBD1|TRBJ2-7|.|TRBV4-2
TGTGCCAGCAGCCAAGTCGGGACAGGGGGAAACTACGAGCAGTACTTC
CASSQVGTGGNYEQYF
>TRBD2|TRBJ2-7|few|TRBV20-1
TGCAGTGCTGCTAGCGGGAGGGGATACGAGCAGTACTTC
CSAASGRGYEQYF
>.|TRBJ2-2|.|TRBV7-9
TGTGCCAGCAGCCCGGGAATCGGGGAGCTGTTTTTT
CASSPGIGELFF
>TRBD1|TRBJ1-3|.|TRBV3-1
TGTGCCAGCAGCGACTATGACAGGGTTTGGTCTGGAAACACCATATATTTT
CASSDYDRVWSGNTIYF
>TRBD2|TRBJ2-1|few|TRBV20-1
TGCAGTGCTCCTTTAGCGGGGAACATGGGGAATGAGCAGTTCTTC
CSAPLAGNMGNEQFF
>TRBD2|TRBJ2-5|.|TRBV7-3
TGTGCCAGCCGGAAATGCCAAGGGGTTCACGGGGGGCAAGAGACCCAGTACTTC
CASRKCQGVHGGQETQYF
>TRBD2|TRBJ2-3|.|TRBV20-1
TGCAGTGCTAGGTGGGCGGGGGGGCCTTCAGATACGCAGTATTTT
CSARWAGGPSDTQYF
>.|TRBJ1-5|.|TRBV3-1
TGTGCCAGCAGCCAGGGGATGAGCAATCAGCCCCAGCATTTT
CASSQGMSNQPQHF
>TRBD1|TRBJ2-1|.|TRBV18
TGTGCCAGCTCAAAGGACAGGGGCGAGCAGTTCTTC
CASSKDRGEQFF
>TRBD1|TRBJ2-1|few|TRBV6-1
TGTGCCAGCAGTAGGGACAGGGAGGTGCAGCAGTTCTTC
CASSRDREVQQFF
>TRBD2|TRBJ2-3|few|TRBV4-2
TGTGCCAGCAGCCATTTAATAGCGGGGGGCGTCAGGGCAGATACGCAGTATTTT
CASSHLIAGGVRADTQYF
>.|TRBJ1-1|many|TRBV6-1
TGTGCCAGCAGAGGCAGGGGGAACACTGAAGCTTTCTTT
CASRGRGNTEAFF
>.|TRBJ2-3|.|TRBV28
TGTGCCAGCAGTCCTCCCGATACCCCCGGTGGGACGCAGTATTTT
CASSPPDTPGGTQYF
>TRBD2|TRBJ2-2|.|TRBV7-3
TGTGCCAGCAGCTTACTCGTGGGACTAGCGGGGGGGCAAAACACCGGGGAGCTGTTTTTT
CASSLLVGLAGGQNTGELFF
>TRBD2|TRBJ2-1|.|TRBV20-1
TGCAGTGCTAGCGAGACTAGCGGGAGGGCCAATGAGCAGTTCTTC
CSASETSGRANEQFF
>.|TRBJ2-2|few|TRBV5-6
TGTGCCAGCAGCTCCGGGACGGGGGCGCCTAACACCGGGGAGCTGTTTTTT
CASSSGTGAPNTGELFF
>.|TRBJ2-2|.|TRBV24-1
TGTGCCACCAGAAACAGGGGAGGGGGCGCGGAGCTGTTTTTT
CATRNRGGGAELFF
>TRBD2|TRBJ2-1|few|TRBV28
TGTGCCAGCACTAGCGGCTACAATGAGCAGTTCTTC
CASTSGYNEQFF
>.|TRBJ2-3|.|TRBV4-1
TGCGCCAGCAGCCAAGATCCCGCCTCAGATACGCAGTATTTT
CASSQDPASDTQYF
>.|TRBJ2-1|few|TRBV9
TGTGCCAGCAGCGTAGAGGATCACGTATACAATGAGCAGTTCTTC
CASSVEDHVYNEQFF
>.|TRBJ1-1|many|TRBV12-3/TRBV12-4
TGTGCCAGCAGTTTAACCCAGACTGAAGCTTTCTTT
CASSLTQTEAFF
>.|TRBJ2-3|few|TRBV29-1
TGCAGCGTCGGCCCCCGGGCAGATACGCAGTATTTT
CSVGPRADTQYF
>.|TRBJ2-1|.|TRBV5-1
TGCGCCAGCAGCTTTGGGGGAGAGGGCCCCAATGAGCAGTTCTTC
CASSFGGEGPNEQFF
>.|TRBJ2-2|few|TRBV20-1
TGCAGTGCTGTCCAGGGTGTGAACACCGGGGAGCTGTTTTTT
CSAVQGVNTGELFF
>TRBD1|TRBJ1-2|.|TRBV6-2/TRBV6-3
TGTGCCAGCAGTTATGCAGGGGGCGTCTATGGCTACACCTTC
CASSYAGGVYGYTF
>.|TRBJ1-1|.|TRBV9
TGTGCCAGCAGCGTAGATCCCGGAGCGAACACTGAAGCTTTCTTT
CASSVDPGANTEAFF
>.|TRBJ2-7|.|TRBV2
TGTGCCAGCAGTGAAGCGATCCCGGGAACAACCTACGAGCAGTACTTC
CASSEAIPGTTYEQYF
>.|TRBJ2-6|.|TRBV12-3/TRBV12-4
TGTGCCAGCAGTTTTGCCCGGGGTCGGGGGGCCAACGTCCTGACTTTC
CASSFARGRGANVLTF
>TRBD2|TRBJ2-1|.|TRBV5-1
TGCGCCAGCAGCTTGTTCCTAGCGGGAACGGGTGAGCAGTTCTTC
CASSLFLAGTGEQFF
>.|TRBJ2-7|few|TRBV6-5
TGTGCCAGCAGTTACGGCGGGGCCAACTACGAGCAGTACTTC
CASSYGGANYEQYF
>.|TRBJ2-7|many|TRBV28
TGTGCCAGCTCCCAGGGAACTGTACGCGAGCAGTACTTC
CASSQGTVREQYF
>TRBD1|TRBJ2-1|once|TRBV7-2
TGTGCCAGCAGCCCCGGGACAGGACACAATGAGCAGTTCTTC
CASSPGTGHNEQFF
>.|TRBJ2-2|few|TRBV6-4
TGTGCCAGCAGCCCGAGGGGAGGGGGCGCAAACACCGGGGAGCTGTTTTTT
CASSPRGGGANTGELFF
>TRBD2|TRBJ2-7|.|TRBV20-1
TGCAGTGCTAGACCTCTTAGCGGGAGTTACGAGCAGTACTTC
CSARPLSGSYEQYF
>.|TRBJ2-7|.|TRBV3-1
TGTGCCAGCAGTCTTCAAGGACAGAGCTCCTACGAGCAGTACTTC
CASSLQGQSSYEQYF
>.|TRBJ1-2|few|TRBV29-1
TGCATTCCCTCCGAGAACTATGGCTACACCTTC
CIPSENYGYTF
>.|TRBJ2-1|.|TRBV20-1
TGCAGTGCTAGATACCCAGGCTACAATGAGCAGTTCTTC
CSARYPGYNEQFF
>.|TRBJ2-1|.|TRBV14
TGTGCCAGCAGCCAAGATATCGTCGGGTCCCAGTTCTTC
CASSQDIVGSQFF
>.|TRBJ2-1|few|TRBV18
TGTGCCAGCTCACCCCTCCAGCGGACCTACAATGAGCAGTTCTTC
CASSPLQRTYNEQFF
>TRBD1|TRBJ2-3|.|TRBV19
TGTGCCAGTAGTATACAGGGGGCGATCACAGATACGCAGTATTTT
CASSIQGAITDTQYF